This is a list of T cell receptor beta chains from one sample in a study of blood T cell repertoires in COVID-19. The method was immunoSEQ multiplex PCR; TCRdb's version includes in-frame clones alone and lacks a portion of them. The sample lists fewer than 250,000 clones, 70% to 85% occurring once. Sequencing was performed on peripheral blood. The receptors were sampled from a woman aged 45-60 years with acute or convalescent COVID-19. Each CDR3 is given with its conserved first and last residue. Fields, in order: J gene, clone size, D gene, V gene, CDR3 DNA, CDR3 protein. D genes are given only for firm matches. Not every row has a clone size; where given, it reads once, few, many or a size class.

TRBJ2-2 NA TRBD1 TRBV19 TGTGCCAGTAGTAGGACAGGGGGTCTTACCGGGGAGCTGTTTTTT CASSRTGGLTGELFF
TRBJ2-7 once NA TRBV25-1 TGTGCCAGCAGTCCCCCGACTAGTCCATTTCTCTACGAGCAGTACTTC CASSPPTSPFLYEQYF
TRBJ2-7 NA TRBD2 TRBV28 TGTGCCAGCAGTTTACCCTTTGGCCTAGCGGGCGCCAAAAACTCCTACGAGCAGTACTTC CASSLPFGLAGAKNSYEQYF
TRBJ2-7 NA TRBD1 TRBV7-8 TGTGCCAGCAGCGCCCACAGGGGCATATTGGGTGAGCAGTACTTC CASSAHRGILGEQYF
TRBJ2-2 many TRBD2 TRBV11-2 TGTGCCAGCAACCGAGGCGGGGGGTACACCGGGGAGCTGTTTTTT CASNRGGGYTGELFF
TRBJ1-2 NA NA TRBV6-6 TGTGCCAGCAGTCCCCCACAGGGAGTCTACACCTTC CASSPPQGVYTF
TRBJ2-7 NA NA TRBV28 TGTGCCAGCAGCTCCAGGACAATCGTGGGTTACGAGCAGTACTTC CASSSRTIVGYEQYF
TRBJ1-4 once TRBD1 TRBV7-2 TGTGCCAGCAGCGGACAGGCTAATGAAAAACTGTTTTTT CASSGQANEKLFF
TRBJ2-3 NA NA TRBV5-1 TGCGCCAGCAGCTTGGTGCCGACTACCCCGGTAGATACGCAGTATTTT CASSLVPTTPVDTQYF
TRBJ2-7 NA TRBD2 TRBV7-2 TGTGCCAGCAGCGTAACTAGCGGGAGAACCCACGAGCAGTACTTC CASSVTSGRTHEQYF
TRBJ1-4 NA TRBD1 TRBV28 TGTGCCAGCAGTCCTCCCCGACAGGGACGGGAAAAACTGTTTTTT CASSPPRQGREKLFF
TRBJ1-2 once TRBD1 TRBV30 TGTGCCTTCGATTCCGGGACAGGACTCTATGGCTACACCTTC CAFDSGTGLYGYTF
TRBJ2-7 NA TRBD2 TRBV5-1 TGCGCCAGCAGCCTCGGACTAGCGGGGGCATTCACCGGCTACGAGCAGTACTTC CASSLGLAGAFTGYEQYF
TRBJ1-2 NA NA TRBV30 TGTGCCTGGACCGCTGGGGGGGAGCGTTACTATGGCTACACCTTC CAWTAGGERYYGYTF
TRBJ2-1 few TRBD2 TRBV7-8 TGTGCCAGCAGATTACGACTAGCGGGAGAAAACGATGAGCAGTTCTTC CASRLRLAGENDEQFF
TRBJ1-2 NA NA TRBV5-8 TGTGCCAGCAGCTTGCCAGGGAGGGGTGGCTACACCTTC CASSLPGRGGYTF
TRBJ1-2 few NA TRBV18 TGTGCCAGCTCACCACCCACAGCGGGTGGCTACACCTTC CASSPPTAGGYTF
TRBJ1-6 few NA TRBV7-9 TGTGCCAGCAGCCTAGGGTCGGGGGGCATACCCCTCCACTTT CASSLGSGGIPLHF
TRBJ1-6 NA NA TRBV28 TGTGCCAGCAAGGGGGAATTAGAGAGGTTCCTTTCACCCCTCCACTTT CASKGELERFLSPLHF
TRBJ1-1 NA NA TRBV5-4 TGTGCCAGCAGCCTCAGGGGAGTGGGCACTGAAGCTTTCTTT CASSLRGVGTEAFF
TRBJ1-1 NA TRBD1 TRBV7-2 TGTGCCAGCGGGACAGTTAGCTTGTACACTGAAGCTTTCTTT CASGTVSLYTEAFF
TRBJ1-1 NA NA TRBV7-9 TGTGCCAGCAGCTTAGCTGCAGGAGGCACTGAAGCTTTCTTT CASSLAAGGTEAFF
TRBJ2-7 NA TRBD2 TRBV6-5 TGTGCCAGCAGCTGGACTAGCGAGGCGCCCTACGAGCAGTACTTC CASSWTSEAPYEQYF
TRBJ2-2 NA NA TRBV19 TGTGCCAGTAGTATAGGCCAGGGGCGGAACACCGGGGAGCTGTTTTTT CASSIGQGRNTGELFF